This T cell receptor (beta chain) was documented in a study of cytomegalovirus exposure and HLA in healthy donors. Study results and caveats: In an earlier analysis, most TCR beta V segments were productive about 87% or about 30% of the time. Across all donors, roughly uniform sequencing depth was an assumption of the presence/absence analyses.

The PCR contained 60 Vbeta and 13 Jbeta primers. Per the original data handling: In a later analysis, the count reached about 75 million unique TCR beta chains, with 8.5 million to 14 million shared. Profiling relied on immunoSEQ multiplex PCR, and the TCRdb table lists in-frame clones only, not all of them. V, J and clone size are taken as reported in that table, and D and trimming were inferred from the DNA itself. Among some 120,000 clones listed, around 77% were seen once. CDR1 and CDR2 from the germline V gene are SGHKS and YYEKEE (reference sequence). The length of the CDR3 is 13 residues. V lost 4 bases, J lost 4 bases, and 11 bases lay in between. This clone turned up a few times. Its antigen remains unknown.

This clonotype was sampled from a man aged 18 to 30 in good health and CMV-seropositive. The material sequenced was PBMCs. The genes are TRBV5-5 and TRBJ1-2; tentatively, D is TRBD1 (6 bases). CDR3: CASSAQDSYGYTF. CDR3 bases: TGTGCCAGCAGCGCGCAGGACAGCTATGGCTACACCTTC.